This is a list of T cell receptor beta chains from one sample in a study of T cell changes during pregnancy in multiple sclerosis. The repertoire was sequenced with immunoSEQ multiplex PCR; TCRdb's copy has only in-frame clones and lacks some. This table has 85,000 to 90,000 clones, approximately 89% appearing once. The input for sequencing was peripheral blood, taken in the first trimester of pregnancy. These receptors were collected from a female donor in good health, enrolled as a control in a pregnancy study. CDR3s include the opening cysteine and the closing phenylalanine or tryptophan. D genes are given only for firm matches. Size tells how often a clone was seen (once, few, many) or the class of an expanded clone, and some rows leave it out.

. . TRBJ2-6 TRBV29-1 TGCAGCGTTGAATCGGGACACCCGAGCTCTGGGGCCAACGTCCTGACTTTC CSVESGHPSSGANVLTF
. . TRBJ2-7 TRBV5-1 TGCGCCAGCAGCTTGATCACCAGCTACGAGCAGTACTTC CASSLITSYEQYF
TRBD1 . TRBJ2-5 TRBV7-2 TGTGCCAGCAGCTTATTTCCCAGGGGGCCGGTAGGAGAGACCCAGTACTTC CASSLFPRGPVGETQYF
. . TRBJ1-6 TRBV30 TGTGCCCGGTTTACGGCCCTCCACTTT CARFTALHF
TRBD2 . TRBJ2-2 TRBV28 TGTGCCAGCAGAACTTGGCGGGGGGGCAACACCGGGGAGCTGTTTTTT CASRTWRGGNTGELFF
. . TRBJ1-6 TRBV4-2 TGTGCCAGCAGCCAAGGGCAGGGGATCACAAATTCACCCCTCCACTTT CASSQGQGITNSPLHF
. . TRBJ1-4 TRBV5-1 TGCGCCAGCAGCTTGGGGCCATCAACTAATGAAAAACTGTTTTTT CASSLGPSTNEKLFF
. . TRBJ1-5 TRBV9 TGTGCCAGCGGTACAAGTAATAGCAATCAGCCCCAGCATTTT CASGTSNSNQPQHF
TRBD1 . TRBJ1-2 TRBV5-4 TGTGCCAGCAGCCCCAGCGTGGACAGGGGCTATGGCTACACCTTC CASSPSVDRGYGYTF
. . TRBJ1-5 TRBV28 TGTGCCAGCAGACTCGACACCGGGGGTCAGCCCCAGCATTTT CASRLDTGGQPQHF
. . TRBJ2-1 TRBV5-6 TGTGCCAGCACAGGTATGACACACGGCTACAATGAGCAGTTCTTC CASTGMTHGYNEQFF
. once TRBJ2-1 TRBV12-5 TGTGCTAGTGGTTCACGCGGGCAGGTCAGGCAGTTCTTC CASGSRGQVRQFF
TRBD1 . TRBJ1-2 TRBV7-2 TGTGCCAGCAGCTTCGGGACAGAGGCCTATGGCTACACCTTC CASSFGTEAYGYTF
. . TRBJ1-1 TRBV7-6 TGTGCCAGCAGTCCCCGGACTGGAAACACTGAAGCTTTCTTT CASSPRTGNTEAFF
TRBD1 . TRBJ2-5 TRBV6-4 TGTGCCAGCAGTGCCAAGGCAGGGGGAAGGGAGACCCAGTACTTC CASSAKAGGRETQYF